What follows describes a single T cell receptor (beta chain). Next came a second PCR, run for about 7 to 12 cycles, which used a sample-barcoded 5' primer along with a J-beta primer mix. TCRdb processed the 5' RACE reads anew with MiXCR; each CDR3 protein has one entry. Found here are roughly 640,000 distinct CDR3 sequences, approximately 30% of them singletons; the top ten hold 15% to 18%. The data belong to a study of blood T cells in healthy people across ages. The receptor comes from an elderly woman in good health. The specimen sequenced was blood.

CDR3 loop: CASRLHGSRDTDTQYF. CDR3 nucleotides: TGTGCCAGCCGGCTCCATGGGTCGAGGGACACAGATACGCAGTATTTT. This chain connects TRBV3-1 to TRBJ2-3; D is possibly TRBD2 (5 bases). CDR1 is LGHDT, CDR2 YNNKEL, per germline (reference sequence). Trimming took 8 bases from V and 2 from J, leaving 20 bases between them. This CDR3 region has 16 residues.